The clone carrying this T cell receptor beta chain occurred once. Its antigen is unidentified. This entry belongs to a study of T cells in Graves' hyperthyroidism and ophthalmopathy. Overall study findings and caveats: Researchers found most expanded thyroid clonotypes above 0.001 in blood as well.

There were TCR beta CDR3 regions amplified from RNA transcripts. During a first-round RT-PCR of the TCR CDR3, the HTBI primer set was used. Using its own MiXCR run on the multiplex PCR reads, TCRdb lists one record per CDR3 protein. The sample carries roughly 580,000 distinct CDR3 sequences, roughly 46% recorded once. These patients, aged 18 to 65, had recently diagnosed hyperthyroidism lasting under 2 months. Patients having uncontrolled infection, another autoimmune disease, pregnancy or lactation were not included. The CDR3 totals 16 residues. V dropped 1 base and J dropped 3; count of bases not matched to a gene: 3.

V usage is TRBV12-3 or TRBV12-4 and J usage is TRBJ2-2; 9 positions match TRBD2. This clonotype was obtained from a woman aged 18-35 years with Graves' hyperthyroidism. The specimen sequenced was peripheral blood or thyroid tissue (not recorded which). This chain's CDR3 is CASSLGSGRDTGELFF. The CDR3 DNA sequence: TGTGCCAGCAGTTTAGGTAGCGGGAGAGACACCGGGGAGCTGTTTTTT.